These T cell receptor beta chains were read from a single sample in a study of response to subunit inactivated influenza vaccine. A single record per CDR3 protein comes from TCRdb applying MiXCR to the RT-PCR reads. The sample shows 150,000 to 200,000 distinct CDR3 sequences, 12% of them seen only once. These same data were also listed under a study on T cells expressing NK-cell markers.

The sample in question was CD8+ T cells sorted from PBMCs, obtained 11 to 12 days after vaccination. Receptors originate from a man aged 50-60 years who received an inactivated influenza vaccine. CDR3s include the opening cysteine and the closing phenylalanine or tryptophan. A D gene is named only where the DNA matches it firmly. Not all rows give a size; the values are once, few, many and, for expanded clones, a class.

TRBJ2-5 | . | TRBV11-2 | . | CASSSRRGREETQYF | TGTGCCAGCAGCTCCCGCCGGGGGCGGGAGGAGACCCAGTACTTC
TRBJ1-2 | . | TRBV6-2/TRBV6-3 | . | CASRRRTVNYGYTF | TGTGCCAGCAGAAGAAGGACGGTCAACTATGGCTACACCTTC
TRBJ2-1 | TRBD2 | TRBV11-3 | . | CASSLGGGERDEQFF | TGTGCCAGCAGCTTAGGCGGGGGGGAGAGGGATGAGCAGTTCTTC
TRBJ2-2 | TRBD1 | TRBV4-1 | . | CASSQARQGTGELFF | TGCGCCAGCAGCCAAGCCAGACAGGGAACCGGGGAGCTGTTTTTT
TRBJ1-1 | . | TRBV29-1 | . | CSVDREDTEAFF | TGCAGCGTTGACAGGGAAGACACTGAAGCTTTCTTT
TRBJ2-1 | TRBD2 | TRBV14 | . | CASSQGRTSAYNEQFF | TGTGCCAGCAGCCAAGGACGGACTAGCGCCTACAATGAGCAGTTCTTC
TRBJ2-1 | . | TRBV28 | once | CASSLLRVNNEQFF | TGTGCCAGCAGTTTACTTAGGGTAAACAATGAGCAGTTCTTC
TRBJ2-7 | . | TRBV7-9 | few | CASNPDPIADEQYF | TGTGCCAGCAACCCGGACCCGATAGCGGACGAGCAGTACTTC
TRBJ2-7 | . | TRBV27 | . | CASSFYRGSYEQYF | TGTGCCAGCAGTTTTTACCGGGGCTCCTACGAGCAGTACTTC
TRBJ2-7 | . | TRBV27 | . | CASSPRSGGYEQYF | TGTGCCAGCAGTCCCCGCTCCGGGGGCTACGAGCAGTACTTC